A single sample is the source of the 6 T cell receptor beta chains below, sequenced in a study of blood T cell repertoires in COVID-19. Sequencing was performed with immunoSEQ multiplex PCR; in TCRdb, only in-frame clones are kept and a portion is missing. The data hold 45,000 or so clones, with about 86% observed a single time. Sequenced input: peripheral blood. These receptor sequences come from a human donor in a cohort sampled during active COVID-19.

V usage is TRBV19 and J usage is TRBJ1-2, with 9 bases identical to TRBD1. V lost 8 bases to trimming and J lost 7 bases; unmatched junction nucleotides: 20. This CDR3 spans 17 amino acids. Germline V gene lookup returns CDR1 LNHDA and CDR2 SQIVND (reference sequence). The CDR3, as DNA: TGTGCCAGTTTCCGATCCGGGACAGGGTCCCTTAAGGCTGGCTACACCTTC. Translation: CASFRSGTGSLKAGYTF.

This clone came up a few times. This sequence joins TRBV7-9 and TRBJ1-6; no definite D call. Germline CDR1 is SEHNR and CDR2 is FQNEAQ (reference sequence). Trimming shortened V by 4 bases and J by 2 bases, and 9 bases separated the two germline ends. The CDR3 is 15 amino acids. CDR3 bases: TGTGCCAGCAGCTCAGCCGGGACCTATAATTCACCCCTCCACTTT. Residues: CASSSAGTYNSPLHF.

This CDR3 is CASRRRGESGELFF. As DNA, the CDR3 is TGTGCCAGCAGGCGGCGGGGGGAGAGCGGGGAGCTGTTTTTT. The chain is built from TRBV5-4 and TRBJ2-2; TRBD2 agrees at 8 bases. Germline values: CDR1 SGHNT, CDR2 YYREEE (reference sequence). J gave up 7 bases and V 5 bases, and 7 bases lay outside the gene matches. CDR3 size: 14 residues.

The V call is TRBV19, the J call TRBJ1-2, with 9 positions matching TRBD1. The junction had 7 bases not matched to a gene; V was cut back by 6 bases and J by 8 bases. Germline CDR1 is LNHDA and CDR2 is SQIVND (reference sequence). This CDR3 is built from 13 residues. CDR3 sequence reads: CASRPGQGGGYTF. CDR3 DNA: TGTGCCAGTAGACCGGGACAGGGCGGCGGCTACACCTTC.

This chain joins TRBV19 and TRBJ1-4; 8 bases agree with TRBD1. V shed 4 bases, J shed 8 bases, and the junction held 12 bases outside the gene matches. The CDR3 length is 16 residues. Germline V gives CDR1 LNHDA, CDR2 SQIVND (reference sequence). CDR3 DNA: TGTGCCAGTAGTAGCCGTGGACAGGGAGAAAGGGAAAAACTGTTTTTT. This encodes CASSSRGQGEREKLFF.

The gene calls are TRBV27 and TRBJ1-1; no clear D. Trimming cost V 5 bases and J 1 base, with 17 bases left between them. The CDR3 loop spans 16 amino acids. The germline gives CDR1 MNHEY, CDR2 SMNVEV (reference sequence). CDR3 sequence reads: CASSAGGMLRNTEAFF. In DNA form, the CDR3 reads TGTGCCAGCAGTGCAGGAGGGATGTTGCGGAACACTGAAGCTTTCTTT.